Following are 19 T cell receptor beta chains from one sample sequenced in a study of beta chain features in type 1 diabetes. The sequenced template was cDNA made from the entire isolated RNA. The data were produced by immunoSEQ multiplex PCR, yet TCRdb's version contains in-frame clones alone and is incomplete. The table includes about 240,000 clones, 25% to 30% detected once. Sample: central memory CD4+ T cells from blood. Receptor source: a man younger than 45 in good health.

This clone was counted between two and nine times. This chain uses TRBV7-2 with TRBJ2-5; D could derive from TRBD1 or TRBD2 (5 bases each). This CDR3 comprises 16 residues. The germline V gene has CDR1 SGHTA and CDR2 FQGNSA. The V end lost 5 bases, the J end lost 5 bases, and 21 bases lay between the germline ends. CDR3 in amino acids: CASSPERGKLWETQYF. In DNA, the CDR3 is TGTGCCAGCAGCCCCGAGAGGGGCAAACTCTGGGAGACCCAGTACTTC.

V usage is TRBV4-1 and J usage is TRBJ2-1, with 8 positions matching TRBD1. The trim removed 5 bases at V and 5 bases at J, leaving 5 bases unmatched. Per germline, CDR1 MGHRA and CDR2 YSYEKL. The CDR3 consists of 14 residues. CDR3 in amino acids: CASSWTGSNNEQFF. Here the CDR3 DNA reads TGCGCCAGCAGCTGGACAGGGTCAAACAATGAGCAGTTCTTC.

This clone was observed a few times. The CDR3 nucleotides are TGTGCCAGCAGGATGAAACGGGACGGTACCTACGAGCAGTACTTC. Its protein is CASRMKRDGTYEQYF. This chain connects TRBV27 to TRBJ2-7; D is tentatively TRBD1 or TRBD2 (5 bases each). The CDR3 covers 15 residues. Germline V lookup: CDR1 MNHEY, CDR2 SMNVEV (reference sequence). V gave up 6 bases and J gave up 2 bases, with 17 bases separating them.

This clone was counted a few times. V gene TRBV2 combines with J gene TRBJ2-4; D possibly corresponds to TRBD1 (6 bases). Between the trimmed V and J ends, which lost 5 bases and 9 bases, there was a span of 20 bases. Per the germline V gene, CDR1 is SNHLY and CDR2 is FYNNEI. This CDR3 region has 15 residues. CDR3 in amino acids: CASSSGQLAWGIQYF. For the CDR3, the DNA is TGTGCCAGCAGTTCTGGACAGCTAGCCTGGGGCATTCAGTACTTC.

Many counts were recorded for this clone. The chain joins TRBV7-6 to TRBJ2-6; D ambiguous. Germline CDR1 SGHVS, CDR2 FNYEAQ. V gave up 1 base and J gave up 0 bases, with 7 bases separating them. The length of the CDR3 is 16 residues. CDR3 in DNA: TGTGCCAGCAGCTTAGTGCGCAACTCTGGGGCCAACGTCCTGACTTTC. Translated, it gives CASSLVRNSGANVLTF.

This clone was observed a few times. This CDR3 is also generated by other DNA sequences in the sample. The V gene is TRBV20-1, the J gene TRBJ2-5; D unresolved. In germline, CDR1 is DFQATT, CDR2 SNEGSKA (reference sequence). Trimming pared 3 bases from V and 1 base from J, leaving 3 bases between. The length of the CDR3 is 11 residues. CDR3 sequence reads: CSASSQETQYF. In nucleotides, the CDR3 is TGCAGTGCTAGTTCCCAAGAGACCCAGTACTTC.

This chain uses TRBV30 with TRBJ1-5; perhaps TRBD1 as D (6 bases). Trimming removed 1 base at V and 6 bases at J, with 7 bases between. The CDR3 runs 12 residues. The V gene's germline CDR1 is GTSNPN and CDR2 SVGIG (reference sequence). This CDR3 reads CAWSDRAQPQHF. CDR3 nucleotide sequence: TGTGCCTGGAGTGACAGGGCTCAGCCCCAGCATTTT.

The chain carries TRBV15 and TRBJ1-1; TRBD1 is a possible D gene (5 bases). Germline V gene sequence: CDR1 LNHNV, CDR2 YYDKDF (reference sequence). The CDR3 runs to 14 residues. The V end was cut by 4 bases, the J end by 7 bases, with 16 bases between. The CDR3: CATSIPSGGHEAFF. The CDR3 DNA sequence: TGTGCCACCAGCATCCCAAGCGGGGGTCATGAAGCTTTCTTT.

This clone was observed a few times. The chain has TRBV10-3 and TRBJ2-2, with 7 bases matching TRBD1. CDR3 size: 14 residues. V was pared by 6 bases and J by 0 bases, with 1 base of the junction left unmatched. CDR1 and CDR2 (germline): ENHRY, SYGVKD. In nucleotides, the CDR3 is TGTGCCATCAGAGGGACAGCGAACACCGGGGAGCTGTTTTTT. It translates to CAIRGTANTGELFF.

There are many counts of this clone. This sequence joins TRBV28 and TRBJ1-2, with D uncertain. Looked up from germline, CDR1 is MDHEN and CDR2 is SYDVKM. V was pared by 4 bases and J by 3 bases, with 9 bases between. The CDR3 contains 13 residues. The CDR3 sequence is CASSSTSYYGYTF. The DNA of the CDR3 is TGTGCCAGCAGTTCGACATCTTACTATGGCTACACCTTC.

This clone was seen a few times. This chain links TRBV28 with TRBJ2-1; D is ambiguous. CDR3 length equals 11 residues. The V gene's germline CDR1 is MDHEN and CDR2 SYDVKM. V gave up 2 bases and J gave up 10 bases, with 6 bases separating them. The CDR3 is CASSLTEEQFF. DNA of the CDR3: TGTGCCAGCAGTTTAACGGAGGAGCAGTTCTTC.

V usage is TRBV7-9 and J usage is TRBJ1-2; D remains ambiguous. The CDR3 consists of 14 residues. Germline CDR1 SEHNR, CDR2 FQNEAQ (reference sequence). Trimming stripped 1 base from V and 5 bases from J, with 11 bases between. The CDR3 DNA reads TGTGCCAGCAGCTTAGAGGGCAGCTTGTATGGCTACACCTTC. Residues: CASSLEGSLYGYTF.

The chain employs TRBV29-1 and TRBJ1-1; tentatively, D is TRBD1 (5 bases). Germline V lookup: CDR1 SQVTM, CDR2 ANQGSEA. The CDR3 spans 11 residues. V gave up 7 bases and J gave up 7 bases, with 13 bases separating them. The chain's CDR3 is CSAATDLEAFF. The CDR3 DNA follows: TGCAGCGCCGCGACAGACCTTGAAGCTTTCTTT.

This clone came up a few times. This chain links TRBV30 with TRBJ1-1, with a tentative D call TRBD1 (5 bases). CDR3 length: 14 amino acids. Trimming removed 0 bases from V and 1 base from J, with 9 bases in between. Germline V gene lookup returns CDR1 GTSNPN and CDR2 SVGIG (reference sequence). The CDR3 protein is CAWSVTGANTEAFF. CDR3 nucleotides: TGTGCCTGGAGTGTAACAGGCGCGAACACTGAAGCTTTCTTT.

This clone was seen repeatedly, ten times or more. The chain recombines TRBV18 with TRBJ1-4; D is possibly TRBD1 (5 bases). V lost 3 bases and J 8 bases, leaving 10 bases between the germline ends. The germline CDR1 and CDR2 sequences are KGHSH and LQKENI. The CDR3 has 13 residues. The DNA for the CDR3 is TGTGCCAGCTCACCCGGCAGGGACGAAAAACTGTTTTTT. It encodes CASSPGRDEKLFF.

V gene TRBV30 combines with J gene TRBJ1-2; maybe TRBD1 (5 bases). V was trimmed by 0 bases and J by 8 bases, leaving 13 bases between them. The CDR3 contains 13 residues. Germline CDR1 and CDR2: GTSNPN and SVGIG (reference sequence). Written as DNA, the CDR3 is TGTGCCTGGAGTGTTGGGACTCCCAGAGGCTACACCTTC. Residues: CAWSVGTPRGYTF.

This clone was detected only a few times. The CDR3 region has the DNA TGTGCCAGCAGTTTTCGGCCCATGAACACTGAAGCTTTCTTT. Protein product: CASSFRPMNTEAFF. The rearrangement uses TRBV27 and TRBJ1-1; D ambiguous. The CDR3 is 14 residues long. The germline gives CDR1 MNHEY, CDR2 SMNVEV (reference sequence). Trimming stripped 3 bases from V and 0 bases from J, with 8 bases between.

V usage is TRBV2 and J usage is TRBJ2-1; maybe TRBD1 (6 bases). The CDR3 is 16 residues long. Trimming took off 7 bases at V and 3 bases at J, with 19 bases between the two ends. Germline CDR1 reads SNHLY; CDR2 reads FYNNEI. CDR3: CASTLRLQGHYNEQFF. As DNA, the CDR3 is TGTGCCAGCACATTAAGGTTACAGGGCCACTACAATGAGCAGTTCTTC.

The chain joins TRBV11-2 to TRBJ2-1; D is undetermined. V was pared by 1 base and J by 5 bases, with 3 bases between. Germline CDR1 reads SGHAT; CDR2 reads FQNNGV. The CDR3 runs 12 residues. The DNA of the CDR3 is TGTGCCAGCAGCTTAGTGGACAATGAGCAGTTCTTC. This sequence encodes CASSLVDNEQFF.